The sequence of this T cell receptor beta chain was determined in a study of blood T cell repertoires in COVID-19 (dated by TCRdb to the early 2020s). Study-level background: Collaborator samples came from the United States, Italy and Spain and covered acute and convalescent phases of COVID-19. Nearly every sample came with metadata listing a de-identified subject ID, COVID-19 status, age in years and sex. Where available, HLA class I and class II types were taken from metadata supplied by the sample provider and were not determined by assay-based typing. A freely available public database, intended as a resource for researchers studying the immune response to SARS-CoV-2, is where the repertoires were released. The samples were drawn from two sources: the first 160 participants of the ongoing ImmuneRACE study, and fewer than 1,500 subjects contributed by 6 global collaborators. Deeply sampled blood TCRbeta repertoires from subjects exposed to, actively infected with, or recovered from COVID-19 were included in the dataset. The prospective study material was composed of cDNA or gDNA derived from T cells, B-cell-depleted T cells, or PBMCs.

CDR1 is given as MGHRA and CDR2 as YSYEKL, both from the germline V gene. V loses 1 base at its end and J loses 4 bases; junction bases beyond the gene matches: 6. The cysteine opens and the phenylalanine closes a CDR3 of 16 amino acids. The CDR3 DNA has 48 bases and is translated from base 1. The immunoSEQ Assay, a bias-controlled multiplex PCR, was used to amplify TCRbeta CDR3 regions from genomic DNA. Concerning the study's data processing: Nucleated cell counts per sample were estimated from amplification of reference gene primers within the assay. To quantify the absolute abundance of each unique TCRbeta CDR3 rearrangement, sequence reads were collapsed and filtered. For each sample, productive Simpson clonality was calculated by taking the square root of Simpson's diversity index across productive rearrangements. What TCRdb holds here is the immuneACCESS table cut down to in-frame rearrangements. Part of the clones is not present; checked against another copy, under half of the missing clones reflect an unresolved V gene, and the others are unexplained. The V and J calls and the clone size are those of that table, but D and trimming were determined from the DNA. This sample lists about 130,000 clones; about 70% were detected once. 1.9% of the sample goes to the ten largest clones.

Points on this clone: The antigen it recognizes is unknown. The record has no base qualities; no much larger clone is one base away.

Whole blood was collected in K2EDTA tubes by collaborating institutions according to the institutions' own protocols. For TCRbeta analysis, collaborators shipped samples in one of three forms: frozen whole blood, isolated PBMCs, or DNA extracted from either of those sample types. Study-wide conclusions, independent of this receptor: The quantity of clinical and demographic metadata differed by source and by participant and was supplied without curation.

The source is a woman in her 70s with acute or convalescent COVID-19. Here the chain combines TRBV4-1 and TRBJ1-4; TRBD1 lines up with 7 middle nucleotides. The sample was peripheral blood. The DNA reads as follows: TGCGCCAGCAGCCAAGCAGCAGACAGGGTTAATGAAAAACTGTTTTTT. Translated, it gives CASSQAADRVNEKLFF.